These T cell receptor beta chains were read from a single sample in a study of Graves' ophthalmopathy and Graves' hyperthyroidism. TCRdb redid the calling of the multiplex PCR reads with MiXCR, one entry per CDR3 protein. This sample carries over 150,000 distinct CDR3 sequences, 30% to 45% of them seen once, and the ten largest clones take under 7%. The sample taken for sequencing was peripheral blood. These receptors were obtained from a woman aged 40-49 years with Graves' ophthalmopathy. Each CDR3 is given with its conserved first and last residue. D genes are given only for firm matches. The size of a clone is reported for some rows only, either as once, few or many, or as a class for expanded clones.

j_call: TRBJ2-7; d_call: TRBD2; v_call: TRBV5-1; clone_size: many; cdr3_nt: TGCGCCAGCATCCCCTCCGGGACTAGCGGTACCTACGAGCAGTACTTC; cdr3_aa: CASIPSGTSGTYEQYF
j_call: TRBJ1-5; d_call: -; v_call: TRBV4-3; clone_size: -; cdr3_nt: TGCGCCAGCAGCCAAGCTCAGAATCAGCCCCAGCATTTT; cdr3_aa: CASSQAQNQPQHF
j_call: TRBJ2-2; d_call: TRBD2; v_call: TRBV7-8; clone_size: -; cdr3_nt: TGTGCCAGCAGCTTAGAGCTAGCGGGAGGGCCGTTCACCGGGGAGCTGTTTTTT; cdr3_aa: CASSLELAGGPFTGELFF
j_call: TRBJ1-5; d_call: -; v_call: TRBV30; clone_size: many; cdr3_nt: TGTGCCTGGAGTGTACTGGGACAACACAATCAGCCCCAGCATTTT; cdr3_aa: CAWSVLGQHNQPQHF
j_call: TRBJ1-1; d_call: TRBD1; v_call: TRBV5-1; clone_size: -; cdr3_nt: TGCGCCAGCCGCGCCGGGACAGGAGACACGAACACTGAAGCTTTCTTT; cdr3_aa: CASRAGTGDTNTEAFF
j_call: TRBJ2-2; d_call: TRBD2; v_call: TRBV6-1; clone_size: many; cdr3_nt: TGTGCCAGCAGGACGCACTTGGGGGGGGCCGGGGAGCTGTTTTTT; cdr3_aa: CASRTHLGGAGELFF
j_call: TRBJ2-3; d_call: -; v_call: TRBV6-2/TRBV6-3; clone_size: many; cdr3_nt: TGTGCCAGCAGGCAAAGGGGGACACAGTCTAGCACAGATACGCAGTATTTT; cdr3_aa: CASRQRGTQSSTDTQYF
j_call: TRBJ2-7; d_call: -; v_call: TRBV6-1; clone_size: -; cdr3_nt: TGTGCCAGCAGTGAAGTCGTGGGTTGGGGTGTTTCCAATTACGAGCAGTACTTC; cdr3_aa: CASSEVVGWGVSNYEQYF
j_call: TRBJ2-2; d_call: -; v_call: TRBV11-2; clone_size: many; cdr3_nt: TGTGCCAGCAGCTCAGTTTTAGGCGGGGAGCTGTTTTTT; cdr3_aa: CASSSVLGGELFF
j_call: TRBJ1-2; d_call: -; v_call: TRBV6-5; clone_size: many; cdr3_nt: TGTGCCAGCAGTTACAACAGGGCTGGGGGCTATGGCTACACCTTC; cdr3_aa: CASSYNRAGGYGYTF
j_call: TRBJ2-5; d_call: TRBD1; v_call: TRBV11-2; clone_size: many; cdr3_nt: TGTGCCAGCAGCCTGGACAGGGGGCTAGAGACCCAGTACTTC; cdr3_aa: CASSLDRGLETQYF
j_call: TRBJ1-6; d_call: TRBD1; v_call: TRBV6-2/TRBV6-3; clone_size: many; cdr3_nt: TGTGCCAGCAGCGACAGGGGGTCACCCCTCCACTTT; cdr3_aa: CASSDRGSPLHF
j_call: TRBJ2-5; d_call: -; v_call: TRBV6-2/TRBV6-3; clone_size: -; cdr3_nt: TGTGCCAGCCAATGGAGGGGCGAGACCCAGTACTTC; cdr3_aa: CASQWRGETQYF
j_call: TRBJ1-2; d_call: -; v_call: TRBV6-1; clone_size: once; cdr3_nt: TGTGCCAGCAGTCCCCATCCGGAGGACTATGGCTACACCTTC; cdr3_aa: CASSPHPEDYGYTF
j_call: TRBJ2-7; d_call: -; v_call: TRBV15; clone_size: -; cdr3_nt: TGTGCCACCAGCAGAGTAGTCGAAATCGAGCAGTACTTC; cdr3_aa: CATSRVVEIEQYF
j_call: TRBJ2-5; d_call: -; v_call: TRBV12-3/TRBV12-4; clone_size: -; cdr3_nt: TGTGCCAGCAGTTTCGGACAGCCCCAAGAGACCCAGTACTTC; cdr3_aa: CASSFGQPQETQYF
j_call: TRBJ1-6; d_call: TRBD1; v_call: TRBV5-1; clone_size: -; cdr3_nt: TGCGCCAGCAGCTCAGGGGGCTCCAATTCACCCCTCCACTTT; cdr3_aa: CASSSGGSNSPLHF
j_call: TRBJ2-6; d_call: TRBD1; v_call: TRBV6-4; clone_size: -; cdr3_nt: TGTGCCGGCGGCGGGGGACAGGGGGCGTCAGCCAACGTCCTGACTTTC; cdr3_aa: CAGGGGQGASANVLTF
j_call: TRBJ2-4; d_call: -; v_call: TRBV20-1; clone_size: once; cdr3_nt: TGCAGTGCTAGGGAAAACATTCAGTACTTC; cdr3_aa: CSARENIQYF
j_call: TRBJ1-1; d_call: -; v_call: TRBV6-2/TRBV6-3; clone_size: many; cdr3_nt: TGTGCCAGCAAAGCATCCGGGACAACCGGGGCCGCTTTCTTT; cdr3_aa: CASKASGTTGAAFF
j_call: TRBJ2-5; d_call: -; v_call: TRBV20-1; clone_size: -; cdr3_nt: TGCAGTGCTAAGGGGGGAAAAAAAGAGACCCAGTACTTC; cdr3_aa: CSAKGGKKETQYF
j_call: TRBJ2-4; d_call: TRBD2; v_call: TRBV20-1; clone_size: many; cdr3_nt: TGCAGTGCTACTAGCGGGAGTACCAAAAACATTCAGTACTTC; cdr3_aa: CSATSGSTKNIQYF
j_call: TRBJ2-7; d_call: -; v_call: TRBV20-1; clone_size: many; cdr3_nt: TGCAGTGCTAGACAGGGGATCCACGAGCAGTACTTC; cdr3_aa: CSARQGIHEQYF
j_call: TRBJ2-5; d_call: TRBD2; v_call: TRBV7-3; clone_size: -; cdr3_nt: TGTGCCAGCAGCCGATCGGGACTAGCGGGGGAGACCCAGTACTTC; cdr3_aa: CASSRSGLAGETQYF
j_call: TRBJ2-5; d_call: TRBD1; v_call: TRBV6-5; clone_size: -; cdr3_nt: TGTGCCAGCAGTTTTTACGCCACAGGGGGTGAAGGGGAGACCCAGTACTTC; cdr3_aa: CASSFYATGGEGETQYF
j_call: TRBJ1-1; d_call: -; v_call: TRBV27; clone_size: -; cdr3_nt: TGTGCCAGCAGTCTAAAGGTCTTCGCTGAAGCTTTCTTT; cdr3_aa: CASSLKVFAEAFF
j_call: TRBJ1-1; d_call: -; v_call: TRBV6-5; clone_size: many; cdr3_nt: TGTGCCAGCACCACTTTGGGCTTCGCTGAAGCTTTCTTT; cdr3_aa: CASTTLGFAEAFF
j_call: TRBJ1-5; d_call: -; v_call: TRBV11-2; clone_size: many; cdr3_nt: TGTGCCAGCAGCTTACTTTCACAGGGTTCGGGTCAGCCCCAGCATTTT; cdr3_aa: CASSLLSQGSGQPQHF
j_call: TRBJ2-2; d_call: TRBD1; v_call: TRBV2; clone_size: many; cdr3_nt: TGTGCCAGCAAGGACAGGGGCCCCACCGGGGAGCTGTTTTTT; cdr3_aa: CASKDRGPTGELFF
j_call: TRBJ2-5; d_call: -; v_call: TRBV20-1; clone_size: many; cdr3_nt: TGCAGTGCTAGGACCCTCCTTTCGGGACAAGTACAAGAGACCCAGTACTTC; cdr3_aa: CSARTLLSGQVQETQYF
j_call: TRBJ2-5; d_call: -; v_call: TRBV6-1; clone_size: -; cdr3_nt: TGTGCCAGCAGTGAACTCTCAAGGGGGAAGGGAGAGACCCAGTACTTC; cdr3_aa: CASSELSRGKGETQYF
j_call: TRBJ1-6; d_call: -; v_call: TRBV20-1; clone_size: -; cdr3_nt: TGCAGTGCTAGAGATGACGGACAGCTATTTTCACCCCTCCACTTT; cdr3_aa: CSARDDGQLFSPLHF
j_call: TRBJ2-2; d_call: TRBD1; v_call: TRBV2; clone_size: many; cdr3_nt: TGTGCCAGCAGACTGACAGGGTGGACCGGGGAGCTGTTTTTT; cdr3_aa: CASRLTGWTGELFF
j_call: TRBJ2-2; d_call: -; v_call: TRBV30; clone_size: many; cdr3_nt: TGTGCCTGGAGTGTACTAAGGGCCGGGGAGCTGTTTTTT; cdr3_aa: CAWSVLRAGELFF
j_call: TRBJ1-2; d_call: -; v_call: TRBV4-1; clone_size: many; cdr3_nt: TGCGCCAGCAGCCAAGTAGGGCCCGGGGTTGGCTACACCTTC; cdr3_aa: CASSQVGPGVGYTF
j_call: TRBJ2-7; d_call: TRBD1; v_call: TRBV20-1; clone_size: many; cdr3_nt: TGCAGTGCCGCGGGACAGGGAATTTTCTACGAGCAGTACTTC; cdr3_aa: CSAAGQGIFYEQYF
j_call: TRBJ2-7; d_call: TRBD2; v_call: TRBV28; clone_size: many; cdr3_nt: TGTGCCAGCAGTTACGGGACTAGCGTGAGCGAGCAGTACTTC; cdr3_aa: CASSYGTSVSEQYF
j_call: TRBJ2-7; d_call: -; v_call: TRBV7-8; clone_size: many; cdr3_nt: TGTGCCAGCAGCCGGACCGCCGGGACCAGCTCCTACGAGCAGTACTTC; cdr3_aa: CASSRTAGTSSYEQYF
j_call: TRBJ2-5; d_call: TRBD2; v_call: TRBV7-8; clone_size: -; cdr3_nt: TGTGCCAGCAGCTTAGGCTGGGTGGGAGGGCCAGAGACCCAGTACTTC; cdr3_aa: CASSLGWVGGPETQYF
j_call: TRBJ1-2; d_call: -; v_call: TRBV15; clone_size: many; cdr3_nt: TGTGCCACCAGCGAAAGTAGTATCTATGGCTACACCTTC; cdr3_aa: CATSESSIYGYTF
j_call: TRBJ1-2; d_call: -; v_call: TRBV12-3/TRBV12-4; clone_size: many; cdr3_nt: -; cdr3_aa: CASNPTVAGEKGYTF
j_call: TRBJ2-7; d_call: -; v_call: TRBV5-1; clone_size: many; cdr3_nt: TGCGCCAGCAGCTTTAGGGCCTCCTACGAGCAGTACTTC; cdr3_aa: CASSFRASYEQYF
j_call: TRBJ2-7; d_call: TRBD2; v_call: TRBV7-2; clone_size: -; cdr3_nt: TGTGCCAGCAGCTCCGAGCTAGCGGGAGAGTACGAGCAGTACTTC; cdr3_aa: CASSSELAGEYEQYF
j_call: TRBJ2-5; d_call: -; v_call: TRBV6-2/TRBV6-3; clone_size: many; cdr3_nt: TGTGCCAGCAGTGATCATGGGGGCGTTTCGGTCGAGACCCAGTACTTC; cdr3_aa: CASSDHGGVSVETQYF
j_call: TRBJ2-7; d_call: TRBD1; v_call: TRBV6-5; clone_size: many; cdr3_nt: TGTGCCAGCAGTCCCCACCCGGGACAGGGGTCCGAGCAGTACTTC; cdr3_aa: CASSPHPGQGSEQYF
j_call: TRBJ1-5; d_call: -; v_call: TRBV19; clone_size: many; cdr3_nt: TGTGCCAGTAGTATCACAGGGAAGTCGAGCAATCAGCCCCAGCATTTT; cdr3_aa: CASSITGKSSNQPQHF
j_call: TRBJ2-3; d_call: TRBD1; v_call: TRBV6-1; clone_size: many; cdr3_nt: TGTGCCAGCAGGCCCGGGACAGGGGCGGGAGATACGCAGTATTTT; cdr3_aa: CASRPGTGAGDTQYF
j_call: TRBJ1-2; d_call: -; v_call: TRBV6-2/TRBV6-3; clone_size: -; cdr3_nt: TGTGCCAGCAGTTATGGACGATTAAGCCCTAACTATGGCTACACCTTC; cdr3_aa: CASSYGRLSPNYGYTF
j_call: TRBJ2-7; d_call: TRBD1; v_call: TRBV10-3; clone_size: many; cdr3_nt: TGTGCCATCAGTGAAGGGACAGGGGTTCCCGAGCAGTACTTC; cdr3_aa: CAISEGTGVPEQYF
j_call: TRBJ2-4; d_call: -; v_call: TRBV7-2; clone_size: -; cdr3_nt: TGTGCCAGCAGCTTAGATACAGGACTAGCCAAAAACATTCAGTACTTC; cdr3_aa: CASSLDTGLAKNIQYF
j_call: TRBJ1-1; d_call: -; v_call: TRBV12-3/TRBV12-4; clone_size: few; cdr3_nt: TGTGCCAGCAGTTTATCGGTTATCGCTTTCTTT; cdr3_aa: CASSLSVIAFF
j_call: TRBJ2-7; d_call: -; v_call: TRBV28; clone_size: -; cdr3_nt: TGTGCCAGCAGTTTAGTGGTGAAGCTCTACGAGCAGTACTTC; cdr3_aa: CASSLVVKLYEQYF
j_call: TRBJ1-5; d_call: -; v_call: TRBV12-3/TRBV12-4; clone_size: many; cdr3_nt: TGTGCCAGCAGTGACACCAATCAGCCCCAGCATTTT; cdr3_aa: CASSDTNQPQHF